The sequence of this TCR beta chain was determined in a study of regulatory T cells in long-lasting Graves disease. Trimming pared 8 bases from V and 6 bases from J, leaving 19 bases between. Germline lookup yields CDR1 MDHEN and CDR2 SYDVKM. The CDR3 sequence is 14 residues long. Time point here: newly diagnosed GD, antithyroid drugs for less than 3 months. The TCR library was made from RNA extracted from PBMCs. The authors built TCR beta libraries using iRepertoire HTBI primers and Arm-PCR of CDR3 regions. One entry per CDR3 protein results from TCRdb running MiXCR on the multiplex PCR reads. The data contain 350,000 to 500,000 distinct CDR3 sequences, 14% of them seen just once; the ten biggest clones take up roughly 15%. This clonotype showed up many times. The same sample was also studied in work on T cells in Graves' hyperthyroidism and ophthalmopathy. That work adds: Using the HTBI primer set, a first-round RT-PCR was run on the TCR CDR3.

The sequences come from peripheral blood mononuclear cells (PBMCs), collected at new diagnosis, from a patient treated with antithyroid drugs. This TCR derives from a woman aged 50 to 65 with Graves disease. The V and J genes are TRBV28 and TRBJ1-1; TRBD1 might be the D (5 bases). The CDR3, as DNA: TGTGCCAGCCGGTCCCAGGGAAGTGGAGCTGAAGCTTTCTTT. It encodes CASRSQGSGAEAFF. Together with reference TRBV28 and TRBJ1-1, the CDR3 gives the full variable domain: DVKVTQSSRYLVKRTGEKVFLECVQDMDHENMFWYRQDPGLGLRLIYFSYDVKMKEKGDIPEGYSVSREKKERFSLILESASTNQTSMYLCASRSQGSGAEAFFGQGTRLTVV.